This T cell receptor beta chain was identified during a study of TIL therapy for anti-PD-1-resistant metastatic lung cancer. As for the study in general: Tumors had a median PD-L1 proportion score of 5% to 6.5%. Study-wide results and limits: The cohort had more treatment-naive, never-smoker and oncogene-addicted patients than typical.

Time point in this sample: pre-treatment sample, taken before nivolumab and TIL therapy. Enrollment ran from 2017 to early 2020. Details on this clone: The antigen is unknown.

Per the germline V gene, CDR1 is MNHEY and CDR2 is SMNVEV (reference sequence). The V gene lost 0 bases and the J gene lost 10 bases, with 13 bases spanning the gap. This CDR3 region has 14 residues. Sequencing used immunoSEQ v3. Libraries were sequenced to 2 million to 2.5 million read pairs (survey) or roughly 4.5-6.5 million (deep). Assay: immunoSEQ multiplex PCR; the TCRdb copy retains only in-frame clones and omits some. The sample carries approximately 50,000 clones, approximately 78% recorded once. The clonotype comes from a person between 25 and 80 years old with non-small cell lung cancer. V and J are TRBV27 and TRBJ2-1; possibly TRBD2 for D (6 bases). The sample consisted of blood, taken at baseline. As DNA, the CDR3 is TGTGCCAGCAGTTTATCGGGGGGACTCGTGGAGCAGTTCTTC. Encoded protein: CASSLSGGLVEQFF.